The present entry profiles one T cell receptor beta chain with its context. Stated time point: newly diagnosed GD, antithyroid drugs for less than 3 months. The TCR library used RNA extracted from PBMCs. The CDR3 contains 18 residues. Trimming cost V 0 bases and J 1 base; bases outside gene matches: 10. Germline V lookup: CDR1 MNHEY, CDR2 SVGEGT. This sample was included in a study of regulatory T cells in long-lasting Graves disease. At the level of the study: Patients with new Graves' disease had used antithyroid drugs below 3 months.

Building of the TCR beta libraries involved iRepertoire HTBI primers and Arm-PCR of CDR3 regions. TCRdb reprocessed the multiplex PCR reads with MiXCR, giving one entry per CDR3 protein. The table shows 680,000 or so distinct CDR3 sequences, with about 15% occurring only once. The same sample was also studied in work on T cells in Graves' hyperthyroidism and ophthalmopathy.

This rearrangement joins TRBV6-2 or TRBV6-3 to TRBJ2-5, with 8 bases identical to TRBD2. Sequencing used peripheral blood mononuclear cells (PBMCs), obtained at new diagnosis, from a patient treated with antithyroid drugs. The origin of this receptor is a woman in her thirties with Graves disease. The CDR3 bases are TGTGCCAGCAGTTACTCGACAGGCAGCGGGAGAACCCAAGAGACCCAGTACTTC. Residues: CASSYSTGSGRTQETQYF.